A selection of T cell receptor beta chains follows, all from one sample in a study of OX40 agonist ivuxolimab in advanced cancers. TCRdb's copy holds only in-frame clones and misses some; the assay was immunoSEQ multiplex PCR. Of nearly 85,000 clones in the sample, 65% to 90% were seen once. Source: CD4+ or CD8+ T cells sorted from blood, taken in a trial of the OX40 agonist ivuxolimab. All receptors derive from an adult with an advanced solid tumor such as melanoma, head and neck, liver or kidney cancer. CDR3s include the opening cysteine and the closing phenylalanine or tryptophan. A D gene is named only where the DNA matches it firmly. Size is stated for part of the rows, as once, few or many counts, or as a class when the clone is expanded.

V	D	J	size	DNA	CDR3
TRBV2	.	TRBJ1-5	.	TGTGCCAGCAGTGAGAGATCCAATCAGCCCCAGCATTTT	CASSERSNQPQHF
TRBV7-2	.	TRBJ2-5	.	TGTGCCAGCAGCTTGGAACAGGGCTTCGAGACCCAGTACTTC	CASSLEQGFETQYF
TRBV19	.	TRBJ2-5	.	TGTGCCAGTAGCCACCGTCGCCCGTTTGTGAGCCAAGAGACCCAGTACTTC	CASSHRRPFVSQETQYF
TRBV7-6	.	TRBJ2-3	.	TGTGCCAGCAGCTTCGGTCGGAGCTCAGATACGCAGTATTTT	CASSFGRSSDTQYF
TRBV5-1	.	TRBJ2-3	once	TGCGCCAGCAGCTTGGGCCTTGGCACAGATACGCAGTATTTT	CASSLGLGTDTQYF
TRBV7-6	TRBD1	TRBJ1-4	.	TGTGCCAGCAGCCACCTTTTACAGGGGGGTGAAAAACTGTTTTTT	CASSHLLQGGEKLFF
TRBV5-1	.	TRBJ2-6	.	TGCGCCAGCAGCCAGCAGCTTTCGGCCTCTGGGGCCAACGTCCTGACTTTC	CASSQQLSASGANVLTF
TRBV18	.	TRBJ2-2	.	TGTGCCAGCTCACCACCGGGTAACACCGGGGAGCTGTTTTTT	CASSPPGNTGELFF
TRBV19	.	TRBJ2-7	.	TGTGCCAGTAGTATTGGGCCTAACTCCTACGAGCAGTACTTC	CASSIGPNSYEQYF
TRBV5-5	TRBD1	TRBJ2-7	.	TGTGCCAGCAGCAACATCGGGACAGGGGGCTACGAGCAGTACTTC	CASSNIGTGGYEQYF
TRBV9	TRBD1	TRBJ1-5	.	TGTGCCAGCAGCACCAGGGGGCAACGGGAGCCCCAGCATTTT	CASSTRGQREPQHF
TRBV10-3	TRBD2	TRBJ2-2	.	TGTGCCGCAGACCCGGGACTAGCGTCGGGGGAGCTGTTTTTT	CAADPGLASGELFF
TRBV27	.	TRBJ2-2	once	TGTGCCAGCAGTTTAGGGCTCGGGGAGCTGTTTTTT	CASSLGLGELFF
TRBV4-2	.	TRBJ2-2	.	TGTGCCAGCAGCTTTGGCGGGGTGATGGACACCGGGGAGCTGTTTTTT	CASSFGGVMDTGELFF
TRBV27	.	TRBJ2-6	.	TGTGCCAGCAGTTTATCTTTGGGTACCTCAGGGGCCAACGTCCTGACTTTC	CASSLSLGTSGANVLTF
TRBV19	.	TRBJ2-5	.	TGTGCCAGTAGTATAGATCGGGAGACCCAGTACTTC	CASSIDRETQYF
TRBV18	TRBD1	TRBJ1-2	.	TGTGCCAGCTCACCTGGAGACAGGGCAGGCTATGGCTACACCTTC	CASSPGDRAGYGYTF
TRBV30	TRBD1	TRBJ1-2	.	TGTGCAGGGGGCGATATATATGGCTACACCTTC	CAGGDIYGYTF
TRBV28	TRBD1	TRBJ1-2	.	TGTGCCAGCAGTCCCGCGGGACAGGAAAACTATGGCTACACCTTC	CASSPAGQENYGYTF
TRBV7-9	.	TRBJ2-7	once	TGTGCCAGCAGCCCCAGGGGCCCCTACGAGCAGTACTTC	CASSPRGPYEQYF
TRBV4-2	.	TRBJ2-1	.	TGTGCCAGCAGCCAAGGCGGGCGAGATGAGCAGTTCTTC	CASSQGGRDEQFF
TRBV7-8	.	TRBJ1-6	.	TGTGCCAGCAGCTTAGGCCCTTCACCCCTCCACTTT	CASSLGPSPLHF
TRBV4-1	.	TRBJ2-5	.	TGCGCCAGCAGCCAAGCCTCCCCAGGGACTCAAGAGACCCAGTACTTC	CASSQASPGTQETQYF
TRBV2	.	TRBJ2-7	.	TGTGCCAGCAGCCAAAGGCGGGGCAGGGCCCACGAGCAGTACTTC	CASSQRRGRAHEQYF
TRBV6-1	.	TRBJ1-5	.	TGTGCCAGCAGTGAATCTGGCAGTTTTAGCAATCAGCCCCAGCATTTT	CASSESGSFSNQPQHF
TRBV27	.	TRBJ2-2	.	TGTGCCAGCAGTTTTGCCTCAGGGACGCCCGGGGAGCTGTTTTTT	CASSFASGTPGELFF
TRBV4-3	.	TRBJ1-1	.	TGCGCCAGCAGCACCGATCGGGACACTGAAGCTTTCTTT	CASSTDRDTEAFF
TRBV5-6	.	TRBJ1-1	.	TGTGCCAGCAGCCGTGATACTAGGGCTGAAGCTTTCTTT	CASSRDTRAEAFF
TRBV5-1	TRBD2	TRBJ2-2	few	TGCGCCAGCAGCCAAGGACTAGCGGGGGACACCGGGGAGCTGTTTTTT	CASSQGLAGDTGELFF
TRBV2	.	TRBJ2-7	many	TGTGCCAGCAGTGATCAGGTACGGCAGTACTTC	CASSDQVRQYF
TRBV7-8	TRBD2	TRBJ2-3	.	TGTGCCAGCAGCTACTCCCGAGTAGCGGGGGGGCGAAACACAGATACGCAGTATTTT	CASSYSRVAGGRNTDTQYF
TRBV2	.	TRBJ2-2	.	TGTGCCAGCAGTGCCCAGCGGGACATCAGAGCCGGACCCGGGGAGCTGTTTTTT	CASSAQRDIRAGPGELFF
TRBV4-2	TRBD2	TRBJ2-1	few	TGTGCCAGCAGCCTTGGGACTAGTAGGAGGTACAATGAGCAGTTCTTC	CASSLGTSRRYNEQFF
TRBV18	.	TRBJ1-6	.	TGTGCCAGCTCACCACGGTCAGGGGATGATTCACCCCTCCACTTT	CASSPRSGDDSPLHF
TRBV5-4	TRBD2	TRBJ2-5	.	TGTGCCAGCAGCAACCGGGGGGGCCAGGAGACCCAGTACTTC	CASSNRGGQETQYF
TRBV4-1	TRBD1	TRBJ1-3	once	TGCGCCAGCAGCCAAGTGAGGCAGGGACAGGGAAACACCATATATTTT	CASSQVRQGQGNTIYF
TRBV6-1	.	TRBJ1-1	.	TGTGCCAGCAGTGAAATTGGCCACAGGGCGGGCACTGAAGCTTTCTTT	CASSEIGHRAGTEAFF
TRBV5-6	.	TRBJ1-5	.	TGTGCCAGCAGCTTAGGATACCATAGCAATCAGCCCCAGCATTTT	CASSLGYHSNQPQHF
TRBV11-1	TRBD1	TRBJ2-5	.	TGTGCCAGCAGCAAAGAGGGCAGGGGGCTTGGGGAGACCCAGTACTTC	CASSKEGRGLGETQYF
TRBV25-1	.	TRBJ2-5	.	TGTGCCAGCAGGCCGACGGGGGAGACCCAGTACTTC	CASRPTGETQYF
TRBV19	TRBD2	TRBJ2-3	.	TGTGCCAGTAGTATCCTGGGGGGGGGCACAGATACGCAGTATTTT	CASSILGGGTDTQYF
TRBV28	.	TRBJ1-2	once	TGTGCCAGCAGCCCTCCGGGACCTTATGGCTACACCTTC	CASSPPGPYGYTF
TRBV28	.	TRBJ1-5	.	TGTGCCAGCAGTTTCGGCCGGGTTGACCAGCCCCAGCATTTT	CASSFGRVDQPQHF
TRBV7-8	TRBD1	TRBJ1-1	.	TGTGCCAGCGGTTCCGGGACAGGGCTATCGAGGACTGAAGCTTTCTTT	CASGSGTGLSRTEAFF
TRBV28	.	TRBJ2-3	.	TGTGCCAGCAGAAGTAAAGCCGGCCGTAGCACAGATACGCAGTATTTT	CASRSKAGRSTDTQYF
TRBV5-5	.	TRBJ1-2	medium-sized	TGTGCCAGCAGCTTGGAGGAGGGTGGCTACACCTTC	CASSLEEGGYTF
TRBV5-1	.	TRBJ2-7	.	TGCGCCAGCAGCCCCTTGGGGGAAGGCGAGCAGTACTTC	CASSPLGEGEQYF
TRBV19	.	TRBJ1-1	few	TGTGCCAGTAGTATAAGGACAAACACTGAAGCTTTCTTT	CASSIRTNTEAFF
TRBV7-2	.	TRBJ2-3	.	TGTGCCAGCAGCTTTGGCGGATTCACAGATACGCAGTATTTT	CASSFGGFTDTQYF